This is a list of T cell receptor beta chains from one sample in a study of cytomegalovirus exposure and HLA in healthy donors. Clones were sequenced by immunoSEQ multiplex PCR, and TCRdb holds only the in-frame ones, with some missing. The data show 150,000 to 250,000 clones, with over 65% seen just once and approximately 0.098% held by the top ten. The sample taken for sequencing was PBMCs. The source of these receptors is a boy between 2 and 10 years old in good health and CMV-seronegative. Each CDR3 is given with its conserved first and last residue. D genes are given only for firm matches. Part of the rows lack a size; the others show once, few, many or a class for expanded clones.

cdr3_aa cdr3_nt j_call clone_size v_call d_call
CASSLGRENQPQHF TGTGCCAGCAGCTTAGGGAGGGAGAATCAGCCCCAGCATTTT TRBJ1-5 NA TRBV7-2 NA
CSVSGGTNEKLFF TGCAGCGTATCAGGGGGAACTAATGAAAAACTGTTTTTT TRBJ1-4 NA TRBV29-1 TRBD1
CASSQDLAGPRYGYTF TGCGCCAGCAGCCAAGATCTAGCGGGGCCGCGTTATGGCTACACCTTC TRBJ1-2 NA TRBV4-3 NA
CASSWDTKQYF TGTGCCAGCAGTTGGGACACCAAGCAGTATTTT TRBJ2-3 few TRBV6-1 NA
CASSTPGTAGPNEQFF TGTGCCAGCAGTACCCCCGGGACAGCGGGCCCCAATGAGCAGTTCTTC TRBJ2-1 NA TRBV28 NA
CASSPTGGHSPLHF TGTGCCAGCAGCCCAACAGGGGGGCATTCACCCCTCCACTTT TRBJ1-6 NA TRBV5-4 TRBD1
CASSPSSGVQETQYF TGCGCCAGCAGCCCGTCCTCAGGGGTCCAAGAGACCCAGTACTTC TRBJ2-5 NA TRBV5-1 NA
CASRYDRATGANVLTF TGTGCCAGCAGATATGACAGGGCTACTGGGGCCAACGTCCTGACTTTC TRBJ2-6 NA TRBV11-2 TRBD1
CASSKAGAVNEKLFF TGTGCCAGCAGCAAGGCAGGGGCGGTTAATGAAAAACTGTTTTTT TRBJ1-4 NA TRBV5-4 NA
CASSLTAPDTQYF TGTGCCAGCAGCCTGACAGCTCCAGATACGCAGTATTTT TRBJ2-3 NA TRBV5-4 NA
CASSVRVGNQPQHF TGTGCCAGCAGTGTTCGGGTAGGCAATCAGCCCCAGCATTTT TRBJ1-5 once TRBV2 NA
CASSRLAGASYEQYF TGTGCCAGCAGCCGACTAGCGGGGGCCTCCTACGAGCAGTACTTC TRBJ2-7 NA TRBV2 TRBD2
CASSLAADSSSYEQYF TGCGCCAGCAGCTTGGCCGCGGACTCGAGCTCCTACGAGCAGTACTTC TRBJ2-7 NA TRBV5-1 NA
CASSLTGPRWDEKLFF TGTGCCAGCAGTTTAACAGGTCCCCGCTGGGATGAAAAACTGTTTTTT TRBJ1-4 once TRBV27 NA
CASSLSVGQGYEAFF TGTGCCAGCAGTTTATCGGTTGGACAGGGGTACGAAGCTTTCTTT TRBJ1-1 once TRBV27 TRBD1
CAISERGLGFATNEKLFF TGTGCCATCAGTGAGAGGGGTTTAGGGTTCGCAACTAATGAAAAACTGTTTTTT TRBJ1-4 NA TRBV10-3 NA
CASSGTQGYTF TGTGCCAGCAGCGGGACTCAAGGCTACACCTTC TRBJ1-2 NA TRBV2 NA
CASSYSTSGAYEQYF TGTGCCAGCAGTTACTCGACTAGCGGGGCATACGAGCAGTACTTC TRBJ2-7 NA TRBV6-5 TRBD2
CASSQEIAGSRGYTF TGCGCCAGCAGCCAAGAGATAGCTGGGAGTAGGGGCTACACCTTC TRBJ1-2 NA TRBV4-1 NA
CASSPGGLADTDTQYF TGTGCCAGCAGCCCGGGGGGACTAGCCGACACAGATACGCAGTATTTT TRBJ2-3 NA TRBV11-3 TRBD2
CASSYSFWGTETQYF TGTGCCAGCAGTTACTCTTTCTGGGGCACAGAGACCCAGTACTTC TRBJ2-5 NA TRBV6-5 NA
CASSDALTGGGTEAFF TGTGCCAGTAGTGACGCCCTAACCGGGGGAGGCACTGAAGCTTTCTTT TRBJ1-1 NA TRBV19 NA